This T cell receptor (beta chain) derives from a study of blood T cell repertoires in COVID-19. Study-wide background: Donors in the United States, Italy and Spain gave samples during acute or convalescent COVID-19. In each case, the material was cDNA or gDNA derived from T cells, B-cell-depleted T cells, or PBMCs.

TCRdb's table, derived via immunoSEQ multiplex PCR, lists solely in-frame clones and lacks some. The sample records 190,000 or so clones, roughly 84% being singletons. Across under 25 US areas, participants ranged in age from roughly 18 to 95 years. Recovered status in Cohort 3 required two negative PCRs, clearance, or symptom resolution. Per the germline V gene, CDR1 is MNHEY and CDR2 is SVGAGI. V shed 3 bases and J shed 4 bases, with 12 bases lying between them. The CDR3 spans 15 residues. This clone occurred a few times. Sequences were obtained from PBMCs or T cells enriched from blood (not recorded which). The receptor was isolated from a man aged 35 to 55 who had recovered from COVID-19. The chain joins TRBV6-5 to TRBJ1-4, with a possible D match to TRBD1 (5 bases). The CDR3 sequence is CASSYSQAYNEKLFF. CDR3 sequence (DNA): TGTGCCAGCAGTTATTCACAGGCTTATAATGAAAAACTGTTTTTT.